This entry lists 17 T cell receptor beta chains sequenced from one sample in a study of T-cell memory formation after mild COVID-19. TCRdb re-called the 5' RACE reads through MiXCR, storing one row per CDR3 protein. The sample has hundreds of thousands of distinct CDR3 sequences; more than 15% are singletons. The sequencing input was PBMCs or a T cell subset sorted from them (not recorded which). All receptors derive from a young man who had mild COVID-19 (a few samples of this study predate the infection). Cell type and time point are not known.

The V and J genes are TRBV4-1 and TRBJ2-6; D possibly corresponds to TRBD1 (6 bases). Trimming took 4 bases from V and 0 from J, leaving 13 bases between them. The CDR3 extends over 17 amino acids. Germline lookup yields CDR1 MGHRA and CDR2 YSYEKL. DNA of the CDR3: TGCGCCAGCAGCCGACAGGACAGTCCCTCTGGGGCCAACGTCCTGACTTTC. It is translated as CASSRQDSPSGANVLTF.

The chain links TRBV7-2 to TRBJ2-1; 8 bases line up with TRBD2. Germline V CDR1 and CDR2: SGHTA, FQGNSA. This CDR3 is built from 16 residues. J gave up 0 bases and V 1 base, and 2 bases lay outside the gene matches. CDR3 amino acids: CASSLERGSSYNEQFF. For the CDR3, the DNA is TGTGCCAGCAGCTTAGAGCGGGGGAGCTCCTACAATGAGCAGTTCTTC.

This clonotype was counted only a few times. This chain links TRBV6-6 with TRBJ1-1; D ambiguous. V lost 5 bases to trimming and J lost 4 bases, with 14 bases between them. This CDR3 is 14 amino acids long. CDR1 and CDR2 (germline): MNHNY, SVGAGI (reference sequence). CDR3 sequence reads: CASSAKPGSTEAFF. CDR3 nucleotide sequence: TGTGCCAGCAGTGCGAAGCCCGGGAGCACTGAAGCTTTCTTT.

CDR3 loop: CASSPRTGGISDGELFF. The CDR3 nucleotides read TGTGCCAGCAGCCCTCGGACAGGGGGGATTTCAGACGGGGAGCTGTTTTTT. The chain carries TRBV7-9 and TRBJ2-2; 10 bases agree with TRBD1. V lost 5 bases and J lost 7; bases outside the gene matches: 13. Looked up from germline, CDR1 is SEHNR and CDR2 is FQNEAQ (reference sequence). The CDR3 has 17 amino acids.

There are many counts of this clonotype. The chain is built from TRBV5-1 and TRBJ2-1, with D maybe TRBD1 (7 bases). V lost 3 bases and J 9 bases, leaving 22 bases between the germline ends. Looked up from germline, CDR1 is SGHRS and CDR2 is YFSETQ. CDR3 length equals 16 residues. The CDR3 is CASSSEPGGTVSEQFF. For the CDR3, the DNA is TGCGCCAGCAGCTCCGAACCGGGCGGGACAGTCAGTGAGCAGTTCTTC. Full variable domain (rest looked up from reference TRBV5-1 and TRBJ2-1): KAGVTQTPRYLIKTRGQQVTLSCSPISGHRSVSWYQQTPGQGLQFLFEYFSETQRNKGNFPGRFSGRQFSNSRSEMNVSTLELGDSALYLCASSSEPGGTVSEQFFGPGTRLTVL.

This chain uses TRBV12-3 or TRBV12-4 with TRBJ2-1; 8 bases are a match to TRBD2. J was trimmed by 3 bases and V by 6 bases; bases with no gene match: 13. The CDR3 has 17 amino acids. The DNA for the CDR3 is TGTGCCAGCAGCCTGGGTATTAGGAGCGGGGGCTACAATGAGCAGTTCTTC. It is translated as CASSLGIRSGGYNEQFF.

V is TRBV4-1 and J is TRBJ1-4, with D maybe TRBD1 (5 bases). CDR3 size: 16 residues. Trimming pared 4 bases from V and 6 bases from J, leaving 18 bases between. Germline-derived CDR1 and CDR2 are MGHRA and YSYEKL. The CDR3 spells CASSPRWEGLDEKLFF. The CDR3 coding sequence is TGCGCCAGCAGCCCCCGGTGGGAGGGGTTGGATGAAAAACTGTTTTTT.

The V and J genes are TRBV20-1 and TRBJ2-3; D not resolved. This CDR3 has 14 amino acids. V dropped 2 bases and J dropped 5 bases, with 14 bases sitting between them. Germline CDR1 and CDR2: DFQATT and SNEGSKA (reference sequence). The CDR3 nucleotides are TGCAGTGCTAGATCCCCGGTGGAACGAGATACGCAGTATTTT. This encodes CSARSPVERDTQYF.

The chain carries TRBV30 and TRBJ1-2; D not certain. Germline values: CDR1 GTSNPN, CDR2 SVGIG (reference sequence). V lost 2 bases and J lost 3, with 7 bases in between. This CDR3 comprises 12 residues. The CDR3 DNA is TGTGCCTGGAGTCATGGACACTATGGCTACACCTTC. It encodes CAWSHGHYGYTF.

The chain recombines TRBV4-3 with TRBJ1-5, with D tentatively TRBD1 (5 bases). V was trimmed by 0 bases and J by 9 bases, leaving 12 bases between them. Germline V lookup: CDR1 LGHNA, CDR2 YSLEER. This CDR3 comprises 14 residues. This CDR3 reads CASSQDLGPRPQHF. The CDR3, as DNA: TGCGCCAGCAGCCAAGATTTGGGGCCTCGGCCCCAGCATTTT.

The CDR3 is CSADNGQGGTNGYTF. As DNA, the CDR3 is TGCAGTGCTGACAATGGACAGGGTGGAACAAATGGCTACACCTTC. This chain uses TRBV20-1 with TRBJ1-2; 8 nucleotides line up with TRBD1. J lost 6 bases, V lost 5 bases, and 14 bases had no gene match. The CDR3 runs to 15 residues. CDR1 and CDR2 from the germline V gene are DFQATT and SNEGSKA (reference sequence).

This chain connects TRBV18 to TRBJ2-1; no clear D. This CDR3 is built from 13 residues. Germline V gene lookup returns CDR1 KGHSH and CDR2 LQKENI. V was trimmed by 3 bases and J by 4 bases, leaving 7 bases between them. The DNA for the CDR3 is TGTGCCAGCTCACCGGTCGGGTACAATGAGCAGTTCTTC. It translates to CASSPVGYNEQFF.

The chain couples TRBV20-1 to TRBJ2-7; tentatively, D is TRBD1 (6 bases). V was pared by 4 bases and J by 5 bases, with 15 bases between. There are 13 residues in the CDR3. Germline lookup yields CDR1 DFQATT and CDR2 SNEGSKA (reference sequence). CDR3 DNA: TGCAGTGCTAAACAGGGTATGGCCGACGAGCAGTACTTC. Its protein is CSAKQGMADEQYF.

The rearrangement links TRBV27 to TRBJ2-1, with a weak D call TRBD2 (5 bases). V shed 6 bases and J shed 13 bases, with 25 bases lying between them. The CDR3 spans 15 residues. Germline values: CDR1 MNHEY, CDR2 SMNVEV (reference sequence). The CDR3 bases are TGTGCCAGCAGCCGAAGGACTGGAGTTTCGGAGCTACAGTTCTTC. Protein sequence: CASSRRTGVSELQFF.

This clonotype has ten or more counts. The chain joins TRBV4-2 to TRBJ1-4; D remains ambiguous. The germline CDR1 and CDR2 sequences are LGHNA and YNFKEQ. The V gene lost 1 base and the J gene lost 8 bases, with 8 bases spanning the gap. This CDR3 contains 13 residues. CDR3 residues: CASSQGGKEKLFF. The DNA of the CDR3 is TGTGCCAGCAGCCAAGGGGGAAAAGAAAAACTGTTTTTT.

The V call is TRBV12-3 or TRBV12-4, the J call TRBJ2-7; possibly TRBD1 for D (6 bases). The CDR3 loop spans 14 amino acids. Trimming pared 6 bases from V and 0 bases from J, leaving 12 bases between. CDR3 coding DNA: TGTGCCAGCAGGCCGGGACACGGCTCCTACGAGCAGTACTTC. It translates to CASRPGHGSYEQYF.

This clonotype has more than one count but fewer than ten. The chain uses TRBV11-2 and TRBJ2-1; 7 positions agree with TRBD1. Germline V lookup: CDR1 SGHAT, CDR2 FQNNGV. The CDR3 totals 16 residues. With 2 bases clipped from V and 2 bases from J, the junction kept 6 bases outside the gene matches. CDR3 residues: CASSLITGQAYNEQFF. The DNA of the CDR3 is TGTGCCAGCAGCTTAATAACCGGACAGGCCTACAATGAGCAGTTCTTC.